What follows describes a single T cell receptor beta chain. Its antigen is undetermined. The entry originates in a study of cytomegalovirus exposure and HLA in healthy donors. The study's findings and limits: Most TCR sequences were uncommon, yet certain public TCRs appeared in many donors. There were a few CMV-associated chains whose specificity for CMV antigens was confirmed in vitro. Cytomegalovirus association was listed for 164 TCR beta chains.

TCRdb's copy holds only in-frame clones and misses some; the assay was immunoSEQ multiplex PCR. The data contain about 200,000 clones, less than 90% of them singletons. These donors were members of the roughly 120-subject validation cohort, a group separate from the roughly 670-subject first cohort. The CDR3 is 16 amino acids. The germline CDR1 and CDR2 sequences are SGHNT and YYREEE (reference sequence). V lost 0 bases and J lost 0; bases outside the gene matches: 4. The genes are TRBV5-4 and TRBJ2-5, with 8 positions matching TRBD2. The specimen sequenced was PBMCs. The receptor's source is a woman aged 18-29 years in good health and CMV-seronegative. The CDR3 spells CASSLGLATYQETQYF. CDR3 bases: TGTGCCAGCAGCTTGGGACTAGCGACCTACCAAGAGACCCAGTACTTC.